These 13 T cell receptor beta chains were sequenced from one sample in a study of CD8 T cells in Susac syndrome. It was with random hexamers that roughly 0.45 to 1 ug RNA was reverse transcribed. TCRdb reprocessed the immunoSEQ multiplex PCR reads with MiXCR, giving one entry per CDR3 protein. The table has around 190,000 distinct CDR3 sequences, 85% to 95% seen once; the top ten hold approximately 0.094%. The specimen was CD4+ T cells from PBMCs. These receptors all come from a human donor in good health.

The rearrangement uses TRBV6-2 or TRBV6-3 and TRBJ2-7; possible D gene TRBD1, 6 bases. The CDR3 extends over 15 amino acids. The V gene lost 4 bases and the J gene lost 1 base, with 14 bases spanning the gap. The germline CDR1 and CDR2 sequences are MNHEY and SVGEGT. The CDR3 sequence is CASSSTTRGSYEQYF. DNA of the CDR3: TGTGCCAGCAGTTCAACAACCAGGGGTTCCTACGAGCAGTACTTC.

The chain has TRBV29-1 and TRBJ1-1, with D uncertain. V dropped 6 bases and J dropped 1 base, with 15 bases sitting between them. The germline V gene has CDR1 SQVTM and CDR2 ANQGSEA. There are 14 residues in the CDR3. The CDR3 here is CSVRPAPGNTEAFF. The CDR3 DNA reads as TGCAGCGTACGCCCTGCCCCGGGGAACACTGAAGCTTTCTTT.

V is TRBV9 and J is TRBJ2-4, with no clear D. V lost 0 bases and J 3 bases, leaving 13 bases between the germline ends. The length of the CDR3 is 16 residues. Per germline, CDR1 SGDLS and CDR2 YYNGEE. CDR3 DNA: TGTGCCAGCAGCGTAGATCTGGGGTATGGCAAAAACATTCAGTACTTC. This translates into CASSVDLGYGKNIQYF.

The rearrangement links TRBV18 to TRBJ2-1; tentatively, D is TRBD2 (5 bases). This CDR3 has 14 residues. The V gene's germline CDR1 is KGHSH and CDR2 LQKENI. V was trimmed by 2 bases and J by 2 bases, leaving 7 bases between them. CDR3: CASSPVGAYNEQFF. CDR3 in DNA: TGTGCCAGCTCACCAGTGGGAGCCTACAATGAGCAGTTCTTC. Supplemented by reference TRBV18 and TRBJ2-1, the full variable domain reads NAGVMQNPRHLVRRRGQEARLRCSPMKGHSHVYWYRQLPEEGLKFMVYLQKENIIDESGMPKERFSAEFPKEGPSILRIQQVVRGDSAAYFCASSPVGAYNEQFFGPGTRLTVL.

This chain uses TRBV20-1 with TRBJ2-1, with 7 bases matching TRBD1. This CDR3 has 14 amino acids. The trim removed 6 bases at V and 0 bases at J, leaving 5 bases unmatched. Germline assignment: CDR1 DFQATT and CDR2 SNEGSKA (reference sequence). The CDR3 region has the DNA TGCAGTGCAGACCACAGGGGCTCCTACAATGAGCAGTTCTTC. It codes for CSADHRGSYNEQFF.

This sequence joins TRBV12-3 or TRBV12-4 and TRBJ2-1; 10 bases are shared with TRBD1. The CDR3 contains 14 residues. With 5 bases clipped from V and 8 bases from J, the junction kept 6 bases outside the gene matches. CDR3 in DNA: TGTGCCAGCAGTGTACGACAGGGGGCGGATGAGCAGTTCTTC. Translated: CASSVRQGADEQFF.

The chain carries TRBV3-1 and TRBJ1-1; D may be TRBD1 (5 bases). The CDR3 sequence is 13 residues long. The V end lost 4 bases, the J end lost 7 bases, and 13 bases lay between the germline ends. Germline lookup yields CDR1 LGHDT and CDR2 YNNKEL (reference sequence). The CDR3 nucleotides are TGTGCCAGCAGCCTCGAGGGGCAGAGTGAAGCTTTCTTT. It translates to CASSLEGQSEAFF.

This sequence joins TRBV20-1 and TRBJ1-2; D not certain. This CDR3 is built from 11 residues. Trimming shortened V by 4 bases and J by 3 bases, and 6 bases separated the two germline ends. Germline assignment: CDR1 DFQATT and CDR2 SNEGSKA (reference sequence). CDR3 residues: CSANSDYGYTF. For the CDR3, the DNA is TGCAGTGCTAATTCAGACTATGGCTACACCTTC.

This chain connects TRBV4-1 to TRBJ1-2; maybe TRBD1 (5 bases). Germline CDR1 reads MGHRA; CDR2 reads YSYEKL. Trimming left V 3 bases short and J 4 bases short, with 9 bases between. CDR3 length: 13 residues. The CDR3 loop is CASSQGVLYGYTF. The CDR3 DNA is TGCGCCAGCAGCCAGGGGGTCCTCTATGGCTACACCTTC.

The CDR3: CSVRGRANEKLFF. In DNA, the CDR3 is TGCAGCGTTCGGGGACGGGCTAATGAAAAACTGTTTTTT. The chain recombines TRBV29-1 with TRBJ1-4; D might be TRBD1 (5 bases). CDR3 length: 13 amino acids. With 5 bases removed from V and 3 bases from J, the gap between germline ends came to 10 bases. CDR1 is SQVTM, CDR2 ANQGSEA, per germline.

This clonotype appeared once. CDR3 DNA: TGTGCCAGCATTCCTATGACAGGGGGATCCTACAATGAGCAGTTCTTC. It codes for CASIPMTGGSYNEQFF. This chain joins TRBV28 and TRBJ2-1; 9 nucleotides align to TRBD1. Germline V gives CDR1 MDHEN, CDR2 SYDVKM. The CDR3 runs to 16 residues. V lost 7 bases to trimming and J lost 1 base; unmatched junction nucleotides: 8.

The chain recombines TRBV2 with TRBJ2-3, with TRBD2 matching 9 bases. The CDR3 covers 14 residues. With V trimmed by 6 bases and J by 4 bases, 5 bases remained unmatched. The germline V gene encodes CDR1 SNHLY and CDR2 FYNNEI. This chain's CDR3 is CASRVLAGPDTQYF. The CDR3 DNA is TGTGCCAGCAGGGTACTAGCGGGCCCAGATACGCAGTATTTT.

V gene TRBV3-1 combines with J gene TRBJ2-5; D is undetermined. Germline V CDR1 and CDR2: LGHDT, YNNKEL (reference sequence). CDR3 length: 16 amino acids. Trimming left V 2 bases short and J 1 base short, with 14 bases between. In nucleotides, the CDR3 is TGTGCCAGCAGCCAACCCCTCCTCTCCTCCCAAGAGACCCAGTACTTC. It encodes CASSQPLLSSQETQYF.